This T cell receptor (beta chain) was identified in a study of cytomegalovirus exposure and HLA in healthy donors. About the research overall: A data release that came early held roughly 85 million unique TCRs from HLA-typed donors.

General study results and limits: Relative to equally common others, HLA-associated TCR beta chains showed greater clonal expansion in a later analysis. Immune exposure was documented only through CMV serostatus.

60 Vbeta and 13 Jbeta primers were used in PCR. Profiled with immunoSEQ multiplex PCR; TCRdb holds only in-frame clones, not every one. This sample has roughly 130,000 clones; roughly two thirds occur once, and the top ten carry around 1.9%. Concerning this clone: Its antigen is unknown.

Germline CDR1 reads SGHTS; CDR2 reads YDEGEE. V lost 4 bases to trimming and J lost 2 bases, with 16 bases between them. CDR3 length equals 15 residues. These donors counted as nominally healthy when sampled, but unrecorded immune exposures were likely. This chain uses TRBV5-8 with TRBJ2-7; tentative D call: TRBD1 (6 bases). The origin of this receptor is a male donor in good health and CMV-seronegative. Sequencing was performed on PBMCs. The CDR3 protein is CASSPRGMTTYEQYF. In DNA, the CDR3 is TGTGCCAGCAGCCCGAGGGGGATGACGACCTACGAGCAGTACTTC.